Listed here is a single T cell receptor (beta chain). The data are from a study of radiotherapy plus CTLA-4 blockade in lung cancer. Profiling relied on immunoSEQ multiplex PCR, and the TCRdb table lists in-frame clones only, not all of them. The sample lists 35,000 or so clones; more than 80% were seen once. The CDR3 is made up of 17 amino acids. V gave up 4 bases and J gave up 3 bases; unmatched junction bases: 11. Germline V gene data show CDR1 as MNHEY and CDR2 as SMNVEV (reference sequence). This receptor was taken from a human donor with non-small cell lung cancer who had stable disease on radiotherapy plus ipilimumab. Sequencing was performed on peripheral blood, taken from a patient treated with radiotherapy plus ipilimumab. This chain connects TRBV27 to TRBJ2-1; 8 bases match TRBD1. CDR3 coding DNA: TGTGCCAGCAGTTACGGACAGGGTGTTGCTCTCTACAATGAGCAGTTCTTC. Residues: CASSYGQGVALYNEQFF.